Shown below are 26 T cell receptor beta chains from a single sample sequenced in a study of T cells in Graves' hyperthyroidism and ophthalmopathy. Regions amplified from RNA transcripts were the TCR beta CDR3 regions. The HTBI primer set was used in a first-round RT-PCR of the TCR CDR3. TCRdb reprocessed the multiplex PCR reads via MiXCR and lists one record per CDR3 protein. The repertoire holds 300,000 to 400,000 distinct CDR3 sequences, with about 21% as singletons. The material sequenced was blood. These receptors came from a woman aged 50 to 60 with Graves' hyperthyroidism.

The J gene is TRBJ2-7, the V gene TRBV2; no reliable D call. CDR1 and CDR2 from the germline V gene are SNHLY and FYNNEI. The V and J ends lost 5 bases and 0 bases respectively, with 11 bases between them. This CDR3 comprises 14 residues. CDR3 in DNA: TGTGCCAGCAGTTACTCCGCAGCCTCCTACGAGCAGTACTTC. Translating it yields CASSYSAASYEQYF.

Ten or more counts support this clonotype. The chain links TRBV12-3 or TRBV12-4 to TRBJ2-7; 7 nucleotides match TRBD2. The CDR3 contains 15 residues. V lost 7 bases, J lost 1 base, and 10 bases stayed unmatched. CDR3 sequence (DNA): TGTGCCAGCACTCTGGGAGGGACCCGATCCTACGAGCAGTACTTC. This sequence encodes CASTLGGTRSYEQYF.

Many counts were recorded for this clonotype. The chain recombines TRBV20-1 with TRBJ2-7; D not certain. Trimming pared 1 base from V and 5 bases from J, leaving 12 bases between. The CDR3 has 13 amino acids. CDR1 and CDR2 from the germline V gene are DFQATT and SNEGSKA (reference sequence). Here the CDR3 reads CSARAVRHHEQYF. The CDR3 DNA follows: TGCAGTGCTAGAGCCGTTCGCCACCACGAGCAGTACTTC.

This clonotype was recorded many times. The gene calls are TRBV2 and TRBJ2-7; 13 bases map to TRBD2. This CDR3 is 14 amino acids long. J gave up 7 bases and V 7 bases, and 7 bases lay outside the gene matches. The V gene's germline CDR1 is SNHLY and CDR2 FYNNEI. The CDR3 spells CASTGLAGVGEQYF. CDR3 DNA: TGTGCCAGCACCGGACTAGCGGGAGTGGGGGAGCAGTACTTC.

The chain combines TRBV28 with TRBJ2-3, with a possible D match to TRBD2 (7 bases). CDR3 size: 16 residues. Per the germline V gene, CDR1 is MDHEN and CDR2 is SYDVKM. V lost 3 bases, J lost 2 bases, and 15 bases lay in between. The CDR3 protein is CASSLGGPPFTDTQYF. CDR3 DNA sequence: TGTGCCAGCAGTTTGGGGGGGCCACCCTTCACAGATACGCAGTATTTT. Supplemented by reference TRBV28 and TRBJ2-3, the full variable domain reads DVKVTQSSRYLVKRTGEKVFLECVQDMDHENMFWYRQDPGLGLRLIYFSYDVKMKEKGDIPEGYSVSREKKERFSLILESASTNQTSMYLCASSLGGPPFTDTQYFGPGTRLTVL.

The table lists this clonotype with a few counts. The chain links TRBV20-1 to TRBJ1-6, with D possibly matching TRBD1 (6 bases). Germline V CDR1 and CDR2: DFQATT, SNEGSKA (reference sequence). Trimming left V 5 bases short and J 8 bases short, with 19 bases between. The CDR3 is 15 amino acids. The CDR3 coding sequence is TGCAGTGCTTTACAGGGTACGGGGTTTTATTCACCCCTCCACTTT. Protein product: CSALQGTGFYSPLHF.

Note on this clonotype: A much more abundant neighbour one base away suggests this may be a read error. The chain uses TRBV2 and TRBJ1-1, with unresolved D. Germline CDR1 and CDR2: SNHLY and FYNNEI. V gave up 4 bases and J gave up 10 bases, with 13 bases separating them. The CDR3 contains 12 residues. The CDR3, as DNA: TGTGCCAGCAGTGGGAGGGATGCAGGAGCTTTCTTT. It codes for CASSGRDAGAFF.

The genes are TRBV27 and TRBJ2-7; D may be TRBD2 (6 bases). V was trimmed by 2 bases and J by 9 bases, leaving 26 bases between them. This CDR3 is built from 17 residues. Germline-derived CDR1 and CDR2 are MNHEY and SMNVEV (reference sequence). In nucleotides, the CDR3 is TGTGCCAGCAGTTTAGCGGGGTGGACCGTATCGCTCGATACGCAGTACTTC. Protein: CASSLAGWTVSLDTQYF.

On this clonotype: A much larger clone is a single base away; this may be a read error. The rearrangement links TRBV13 to TRBJ2-1; TRBD2 aligns across 8 bases. The DNA matches TRBJ2-7 better at its end, which makes the J call doubtful. This CDR3 is 14 amino acids long. Germline V gene lookup returns CDR1 PRHDT and CDR2 FYEKMQ (reference sequence). The CDR3 sequence is CASSLVGRANEQYF. CDR3 nucleotide sequence: TGTGCCAGCAGCTTAGTCGGGAGGGCCAATGAGCAGTACTTC.

The chain links TRBV2 to TRBJ2-1; the D is unclear. The CDR3 sequence is 14 residues long. Trimming cost V 6 bases and J 6 bases, with 15 bases left between them. CDR1 is SNHLY and CDR2 is FYNNEI in the germline V gene. CDR3 amino acids: CASSPTSLTNEQFF. CDR3 sequence (DNA): TGTGCCAGCAGCCCGACCAGCTTAACCAATGAGCAGTTCTTC.

As for this clonotype: Germline is not matched at one junction end, which may reflect a read error. V usage is TRBV7-3 and J usage is TRBJ2-1, with TRBD2 matching 8 bases. In germline, CDR1 is SGHTA, CDR2 FQGTGA. This CDR3 has 15 residues. The CDR3 protein is CAGSHSGSSYNEQFF. As DNA, the CDR3 is TGTGCCGGCAGCCACAGCGGGAGCTCCTACAATGAGCAGTTCTTC.

Points on this clonotype: Since a much larger clone is just one base distant, this may be a read error. The chain links TRBV5-1 to TRBJ2-2; D might be TRBD2 (6 bases). Germline-derived CDR1 and CDR2 are SGHRS and YFSETQ. Trimming took 1 base from V and 5 from J, leaving 12 bases between them. The CDR3 is made up of 15 amino acids. CDR3 DNA sequence: TGCGCCAGCAGCTTGAATGGAGGGCAAACCGGGGAGCTGTTTTTT. Its translation: CASSLNGGQTGELFF.

The rearrangement joins TRBV7-3 to TRBJ2-7; 10 nucleotides line up with TRBD2. Trimming cost V 5 bases and J 0 bases; bases outside gene matches: 4. The germline V gene has CDR1 SGHTA and CDR2 FQGTGA. The CDR3 totals 15 residues. The chain's CDR3 is CASSVSGGASYEQYF. The CDR3 nucleotides are TGTGCCAGCAGCGTCAGCGGGGGGGCCTCCTACGAGCAGTACTTC.

This clonotype was seen ten or more times. The chain uses TRBV2 and TRBJ1-5, with 7 nucleotides matching TRBD1. Germline V gene sequence: CDR1 SNHLY, CDR2 FYNNEI. V shed 5 bases and J 0 bases; nucleotides not matched to a gene: 4. This CDR3 has 15 residues. The DNA of the CDR3 is TGTGCCAGCAGTTCCGACAGGGCTAGCAATCAGCCCCAGCATTTT. Its protein is CASSSDRASNQPQHF.

The chain links TRBV28 to TRBJ2-2, with 12 positions matching TRBD1. J lost 6 bases, V lost 4 bases, and 3 bases had no gene match. Germline CDR1 is MDHEN and CDR2 is SYDVKM. The CDR3 has 15 amino acids. The chain's CDR3 is CASSSGTGGPGELFF. CDR3 DNA sequence: TGTGCCAGCAGTTCCGGGACAGGGGGCCCCGGGGAGCTGTTTTTT.

This clonotype was seen a few times. The chain couples TRBV5-1 to TRBJ2-1, with 8 bases lining up with TRBD1. Germline V gene lookup returns CDR1 SGHRS and CDR2 YFSETQ. The CDR3 consists of 16 residues. The J segment lost 0 bases and the V segment lost 4 bases, leaving 6 bases of the junction unmatched. CDR3 protein: CASSRGQGSSYNEQFF. In DNA form, the CDR3 reads TGCGCCAGCAGCAGAGGACAGGGATCCTCCTACAATGAGCAGTTCTTC.

On this clonotype itself: A much larger clone lies one base from this, so it may be a read error. The V and J genes are TRBV3-1 and TRBJ2-1, with D unresolved. The CDR3 extends over 15 amino acids. The V end lost 1 base, the J end lost 1 base, and 8 bases lay between the germline ends. Germline assignment: CDR1 LGHDT and CDR2 YNNKEL (reference sequence). CDR3 nucleotide sequence: TGTGCCAGCAGCCAAGTAAGAGGATCCTACAATGAGCAGTTCTTC. This gives the protein CASSQVRGSYNEQFF.

This clonotype was counted a few times. The chain couples TRBV5-1 to TRBJ2-7; 11 bases align to TRBD1. Germline CDR1 and CDR2: SGHRS and YFSETQ. The length of the CDR3 is 15 residues. The V gene end was trimmed by 4 bases and the J gene end by 2 bases; junction bases not matched to a gene: 5. The CDR3 here is CASSITGQGAYEQYF. CDR3 nucleotides: TGCGCCAGCAGCATTACGGGACAGGGGGCCTACGAGCAGTACTTC.

V is TRBV19 and J is TRBJ2-7; 9 nucleotides align to TRBD1. Trimming at V came to 10 bases and at J to 7 bases, leaving 11 bases not matched to a gene. Germline CDR1 is LNHDA and CDR2 is SQIVND (reference sequence). CDR3 size: 13 residues. CDR3 residues: CATTRDRGGEQYF. CDR3 in DNA: TGTGCCACCACGCGAGACAGGGGGGGTGAGCAGTACTTC.

V gene TRBV29-1 combines with J gene TRBJ2-6; the D gene could be TRBD1 or TRBD2 (5 bases each). There are 16 residues in the CDR3. Germline V CDR1 and CDR2: SQVTM, ANQGSEA. V was clipped by 6 bases and J by 0 bases, with 15 bases between them. CDR3 nucleotide sequence: TGCAGCGTCCCCGGGGCTGGGGTCTCTGGGGCCAACGTCCTGACTTTC. Amino acid sequence: CSVPGAGVSGANVLTF.

This clonotype was found a few times. This chain connects TRBV20-1 to TRBJ1-1; maybe TRBD1 (5 bases). Germline V gives CDR1 DFQATT, CDR2 SNEGSKA (reference sequence). The CDR3 covers 15 residues. V lost 6 bases, J lost 0 bases, and 17 bases lay in between. As DNA, the CDR3 is TGCAGTGCAAACGACAGATATCAAATGAACACTGAAGCTTTCTTT. It specifies CSANDRYQMNTEAFF.

Many counts were recorded for this clonotype. J is TRBJ2-1 and V is TRBV5-1; tentatively, D is TRBD1 (6 bases). The V end was cut by 2 bases, the J end by 12 bases, with 12 bases between. Germline CDR1 is SGHRS and CDR2 is YFSETQ. The CDR3 spans 12 residues. In DNA, the CDR3 is TGCGCCAGCAGCTTTACAGGGAAAGGGCAGTTCTTC. Its protein product is CASSFTGKGQFF.

In this sample, this clonotype turned up a few times. This chain uses TRBV29-1 with TRBJ2-6; 10 bases match TRBD1. CDR1 and CDR2 from the germline V gene are SQVTM and ANQGSEA. The J segment lost 0 bases and the V segment lost 8 bases, leaving 4 bases of the junction unmatched. The CDR3 spans 15 residues. The CDR3 coding sequence is TGCAGCCCGGGACAGGGGCCCTCTGGGGCCAACGTCCTGACTTTC. It is translated as CSPGQGPSGANVLTF.

The chain links TRBV9 to TRBJ1-6; 11 bases are shared with TRBD1. The CDR3 is 16 amino acids. The germline V gene encodes CDR1 SGDLS and CDR2 YYNGEE. V dropped 0 bases and J dropped 7; count of bases not matched to a gene: 3. This CDR3 reads CASSVEDRGHNSPLHF. CDR3 bases: TGTGCCAGCAGCGTAGAGGACAGGGGGCACAATTCACCCCTCCACTTT.

This clonotype appeared many times. This chain uses TRBV24-1 with TRBJ1-1; D not resolved. The CDR3 spans 12 residues. Germline V gene data show CDR1 as KGHDR and CDR2 as SFDVKD. Trimming shortened V by 5 bases and J by 1 base, and 4 bases separated the two germline ends. The CDR3 reads CATSGWNTEAFF. CDR3 nucleotide sequence: TGTGCCACCAGTGGGTGGAACACTGAAGCTTTCTTT.

The chain is built from TRBV7-8 and TRBJ2-1; the match to TRBD2 covers 10 bases. Germline lookup yields CDR1 SGHVS and CDR2 FQNEAQ. J gave up 3 bases and V 4 bases, and 6 bases lay outside the gene matches. The CDR3 loop spans 16 amino acids. The CDR3, as DNA: TGTGCCAGCAGCTGGACCGGGACTAGCGACTACAATGAGCAGTTCTTC. It specifies CASSWTGTSDYNEQFF.